The entry below describes one T cell receptor (beta chain). The source of the sample is a study of shared clonotypes between healthy human individuals. V shed 5 bases, J shed 5 bases, and the junction held 7 bases outside the gene matches. Germline V gene lookup returns CDR1 MNHNY and CDR2 SVGAGI (reference sequence). The CDR3 covers 15 residues. Measured with immunoSEQ multiplex PCR; TCRdb has only the in-frame clones, and not every one. The sample yields roughly 2.2 million clones, around 93% seen once. The sequenced sample consisted of naive CD4+ T cells from PBMCs. The subset denotes: CD45RA+ positively selected. This rearrangement joins TRBV6-6 to TRBJ1-5, with TRBD1 matching 9 bases. The clonotype originates from a man younger than 30 in good health. Some clones in this sample may be carry-over from other donors' samples. CDR3 amino acids: CASSRRQGVYQPQHF. The CDR3 region has the DNA TGTGCCAGCAGTCGACGACAGGGGGTTTATCAGCCCCAGCATTTT.